Presented here are 8 T cell receptor beta chains from one specimen sequenced in a study of blood T cells in healthy people across ages. Next came a second PCR, run for about 6 to 12 cycles, which used a sample-barcoded 5' primer along with a J-beta primer mix. TCRdb redid the calling of the 5' RACE reads with MiXCR, one entry per CDR3 protein. Here the sample spans 1.5 million or so distinct CDR3 sequences, about 42% being singletons. Sample: blood. Receptors originate from a woman aged 18-29 years in good health.

The J gene is TRBJ2-2, the V gene TRBV4-3; TRBD1 agrees at 8 bases. CDR1 LGHNA and CDR2 YSLEER come from the germline V gene. This CDR3 contains 15 residues. Trimming removed 3 bases from V and 4 bases from J; junction bases left unmatched: 4. This CDR3 reads CASSQLTGGTGELFF. The CDR3 region has the DNA TGCGCCAGCAGCCAGTTAACAGGGGGCACCGGGGAGCTGTTTTTT.

The CDR3 reads CSVVGAGGKAIDEQFF. As DNA, the CDR3 is TGCAGCGTTGTTGGGGCGGGGGGTAAAGCAATAGATGAGCAGTTCTTC. This chain uses TRBV29-1 with TRBJ2-1, with 8 bases aligning to TRBD2. CDR3 size: 16 residues. Trimming at V came to 4 bases and at J to 8 bases, leaving 16 bases not matched to a gene. The germline V gene has CDR1 SQVTM and CDR2 ANQGSEA.

This clonotype occurred a few times. The chain has TRBV20-1 and TRBJ2-3; TRBD2 aligns across 11 bases. From germline, CDR1 is DFQATT and CDR2 SNEGSKA (reference sequence). The CDR3 spans 15 residues. With V trimmed by 6 bases and J by 6 bases, 11 bases remained unmatched. CDR3 nucleotides: TGCAGTGCCAATCGGCTAGCGGGGGGAGAGGATACGCAGTATTTT. Encoded protein: CSANRLAGGEDTQYF.

This clonotype has more than one count but fewer than ten. This chain links TRBV20-1 with TRBJ2-1; 9 bases are shared with TRBD2. Germline V gene lookup returns CDR1 DFQATT and CDR2 SNEGSKA (reference sequence). The ends lost 6 bases at V and 5 bases at J; junction bases unmatched: 11. This CDR3 comprises 15 residues. CDR3 sequence reads: CSARPPSGTNNEQFF. DNA for the CDR3: TGCAGTGCCCGCCCCCCTAGCGGGACCAACAATGAGCAGTTCTTC.

As regards this clonotype: A much larger clone differs by one base, so this may be a read error. This chain joins TRBV4-2 and TRBJ2-1; D is ambiguous. The CDR3 length is 14 residues. Germline V gene lookup returns CDR1 LGHNA and CDR2 YNFKEQ. CDR3: CTSSQVVGKYEQFF. The CDR3 coding sequence is TGTACCAGCAGCCAAGTCGTAGGGAAATATGAGCAGTTCTTC.

The DNA for the CDR3 is TGCGCCAGCAGCCAAGATGGGGGGGTAGGCTACGAGCAGTACTTC. This translates into CASSQDGGVGYEQYF. The chain combines TRBV4-3 with TRBJ2-7; 7 bases align to TRBD2. Germline CDR1 is LGHNA and CDR2 is YSLEER. The CDR3 runs to 15 residues. V was pared by 0 bases and J by 3 bases, with 5 bases of the junction left unmatched.

This clonotype was observed a handful of times. The V gene is TRBV7-2, the J gene TRBJ2-1; D might be TRBD2 (5 bases). CDR1 is SGHTA, CDR2 FQGNSA, per germline. V dropped 2 bases and J dropped 3 bases, with 11 bases sitting between them. The CDR3 covers 15 residues. CDR3 amino acids: CASSLNSDYYNEQFF. CDR3 coding DNA: TGTGCCAGCAGCTTAAATTCTGACTACTACAATGAGCAGTTCTTC.

This clonotype turned up a few times. The chain uses TRBV4-1 and TRBJ1-4, with 7 bases matching TRBD1. The junction had 11 bases not matched to a gene; V was cut back by 6 bases and J by 7 bases. Germline loops: CDR1 MGHRA, CDR2 YSYEKL. This CDR3 has 15 residues. This CDR3 is CASRHSGTAGEKLFF. CDR3 in DNA: TGCGCCAGCAGGCATTCCGGGACAGCTGGTGAAAAACTGTTTTTT.